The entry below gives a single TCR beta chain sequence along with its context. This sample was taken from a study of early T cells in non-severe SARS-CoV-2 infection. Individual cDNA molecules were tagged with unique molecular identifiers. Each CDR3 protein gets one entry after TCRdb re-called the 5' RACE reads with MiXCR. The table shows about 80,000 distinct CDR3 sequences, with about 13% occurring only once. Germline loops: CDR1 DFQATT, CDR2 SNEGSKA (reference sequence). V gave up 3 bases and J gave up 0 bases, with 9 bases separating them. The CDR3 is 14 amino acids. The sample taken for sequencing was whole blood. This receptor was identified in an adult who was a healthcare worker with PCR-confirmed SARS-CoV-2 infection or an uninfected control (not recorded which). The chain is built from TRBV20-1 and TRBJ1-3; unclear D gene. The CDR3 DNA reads TGCAGTGCTAGTTACATTACCTCTGGAAACACCATATATTTT. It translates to CSASYITSGNTIYF.